Sequencing of this T cell receptor (beta chain) was carried out in a study of radiation and T cells in renal cell carcinoma. In its sample, this clone was seen once. Its target is not known. TCRdb's table, derived via immunoSEQ multiplex PCR, lists solely in-frame clones and lacks some. This sample has around 170,000 clones, with 88% found just once. Time point denoted: blood 4 weeks post-SBRT, at nephrectomy. The treatment denotes: 15 Gy SBRT to primary tumor, nephrectomy 4 weeks later. Nephrectomy followed 15 Gy stereotactic body radiation by 4 weeks. Blood was sampled at baseline, 2 weeks and 4 weeks after SBRT. The patient's renal cell carcinoma had clear cell pathology. Notes on the study in general: In blood, top tumor clones expanded by 2 weeks, shrinking by 4.

The CDR3 extends over 10 amino acids. From germline, CDR1 is MDHEN and CDR2 SYDVKM. V dropped 8 bases and J dropped 3 bases, with 4 bases sitting between them. This sequence was found in a woman aged 45 to 65 with renal cell carcinoma. The sample consisted of blood, taken from a patient whose treatment included radiotherapy and nephrectomy. The rearrangement links TRBV28 to TRBJ1-1; D unclear. The CDR3 DNA follows: TGTGCCAGCGGGTACACTGAAGCTTTCTTT. Its protein product is CASGYTEAFF. Using reference TRBV28 and TRBJ1-1 for the parts outside the CDR3, the full variable domain is DVKVTQSSRYLVKRTGEKVFLECVQDMDHENMFWYRQDPGLGLRLIYFSYDVKMKEKGDIPEGYSVSREKKERFSLILESASTNQTSMYLCASGYTEAFFGQGTRLTVV.